This T cell receptor (beta chain) was identified in a study of T cell responses to AZD1222 COVID-19 vaccine. General observations from the study: It should be noted that donors were predominantly white British and more often female, and clonal diversity was possibly underestimated.

Per germline, CDR1 LGHDT and CDR2 YNNKEL (reference sequence). The CDR3 runs 14 residues. The ends were cut back, 0 bases at V and 4 bases at J, with 7 bases in the middle. Details on this clone: Its antigen is not known.

Sequencing used immunoSEQ multiplex PCR; TCRdb keeps in-frame clones, though not all of them. The sample carries about 99,000 clones, roughly 91% recorded once. The chain carries TRBV3-1 (or the pseudogene TRBV3-2) and TRBJ2-1; D is unclear. The TCR sequence derives from an adult in good health. The specimen comprised peripheral blood, sampled on day 0 of AZD1222 vaccination. The CDR3 region is CASSQDPTYNEQFF. CDR3 nucleotide sequence: TGTGCCAGCAGCCAAGATCCAACTTACAATGAGCAGTTCTTC.